These T cell receptor beta chains were read from a single sample in a study of breast tumors, draining lymph nodes, adjacent tissues. TCRdb reanalysed the multiplex PCR reads using MiXCR and keeps one entry per CDR3 protein. The top ten hold more than 7% of the sample, which has approximately 90,000 distinct CDR3 sequences, approximately 30% seen once. Sequencing input: axillary lymph node tissue. The receptors come from a female donor with breast cancer. Some clones in this sample may be carry-over from other donors' samples. The CDR3 runs from the conserved cysteine through the conserved F or W. The order of the fields is D gene, J gene, clone size, V gene, CDR3 protein, CDR3 DNA. D genes are given only for firm matches. Not all rows give a size; the values are once, few, many and, for expanded clones, a class.

NA	TRBJ2-1	many	TRBV11-2	CASSLFAPGNEQFF	TGTGCCAGCAGCTTATTCGCTCCTGGGAATGAGCAGTTCTTC
NA	TRBJ2-5	many	TRBV29-1	CSVGHSSSGWSTQYF	TGCAGCGTCGGGCACTCCTCTAGTGGATGGTCGACCCAGTACTTC
NA	TRBJ1-2	many	TRBV30	CAGTSTENYGYTF	TGTGCCGGAACCTCGACAGAGAACTATGGCTACACCTTC
NA	TRBJ2-1	NA	TRBV29-1	CSVKLTGVIGGTYFNEQFF	TGCAGCGTTAAGCTAACAGGGGTAATTGGCGGGACCTATTTCAATGAGCAGTTCTTC
NA	TRBJ2-1	NA	TRBV6-5	CASHSGRALPREQFF	TGTGCCAGCCATTCGGGACGGGCGTTGCCTAGAGAGCAGTTCTTC
TRBD1	TRBJ2-2	many	TRBV6-5	CASSLWDSSNTGELFF	TGTGCCAGCAGCCTCTGGGACAGTTCGAACACCGGGGAGCTGTTTTTT
TRBD2	TRBJ2-7	many	TRBV12-3/TRBV12-4	CASSPGLAGGYEQYF	TGTGCCAGCAGTCCTGGACTAGCGGGAGGTTACGAGCAGTACTTC
TRBD2	TRBJ2-1	many	TRBV18	CASSVAGGSYNEQFF	TGTGCCAGCTCAGTAGCGGGCGGCTCCTACAATGAGCAGTTCTTC
NA	TRBJ1-3	many	TRBV7-2	CASSLNSGNTIYF	TGTGCCAGCAGCTTAAACTCTGGAAACACCATATATTTT
TRBD1	TRBJ2-5	many	TRBV10-3	CAISGGRDRASETQYF	TGTGCCATCAGTGGGGGCCGGGACAGGGCGTCGGAGACCCAGTACTTC
NA	TRBJ1-2	many	TRBV5-5	CASSVDSNYGYTF	TGTGCCAGCAGTGTGGACAGCAACTATGGCTACACCTTC
NA	TRBJ1-5	NA	TRBV4-3	CASSQGSRQADQPQHF	TGCGCCAGCAGCCAAGGGTCGCGACAAGCCGATCAGCCCCAGCATTTT
NA	TRBJ2-2	medium-sized	TRBV11-2	CASSLGAKTGELFF	TGTGCCAGCAGCTTAGGGGCTAAGACCGGGGAGCTGTTTTTT